The present T cell receptor beta chain was sequenced within a study of blood T cell repertoires in COVID-19. Study as a whole: The United States, Italy and Spain provided the acute and convalescent COVID-19 samples.

In the source study's methods: For nucleated cells, counts were estimated from reference gene primer amplification. Only in-frame clones appear in the TCRdb table, and some are missing; sequencing was by immunoSEQ multiplex PCR. V and J calls and clone size are as listed in that table; D and trimming were resolved from the DNA. Counted here are roughly 200,000 clones, around 80% occurring once; the ten biggest clones make up around 14%. Trimming removed 2 bases from V and 0 bases from J, with 11 bases in between. Germline V gives CDR1 MDHEN, CDR2 SYDVKM. The CDR3 has 15 residues. This sequence joins TRBV28 and TRBJ2-7; possible D gene TRBD2, 5 bases. The receptor was isolated from a human donor in a cohort sampled during active COVID-19. Specimen: peripheral blood. The CDR3 DNA is TGTGCCAGCAGTTTAAGTAGCAGCGGCTCCTACGAGCAGTACTTC. Translating gives CASSLSSSGSYEQYF.